This T cell receptor beta chain was obtained from a study of blood T cell repertoires in COVID-19. Measured with immunoSEQ multiplex PCR; TCRdb has only the in-frame clones, and not every one. The table includes roughly 19,000 clones, about 90% detected once. Germline V lookup: CDR1 LNHDA, CDR2 SQIVND (reference sequence). The V and J ends lost 10 bases and 0 bases respectively, with 19 bases between them. The CDR3 sequence is 17 residues long. The clonotype comes from a human donor in a cohort sampled during active COVID-19. This chain joins TRBV19 and TRBJ2-6; possible D gene TRBD2, 6 bases. Sequencing used peripheral blood. The CDR3 nucleotides read TGTGCCACCGAACCCAGACGGGGAGGCTCTGGGGCCAACGTCCTGACTTTC. Amino acid sequence: CATEPRRGGSGANVLTF.